These 20 T cell receptor beta chains came from one sample sequenced in a study of a mutant IDH1 vaccine in newly diagnosed glioma. Sequencing used immunoSEQ multiplex PCR; TCRdb keeps in-frame clones, though not all of them. The sample has about 60,000 clones, about 88% seen once; the top ten hold 8.5% to 9.5%. Regarding time point: week 11, during vaccination. The vaccine gave 300 ug of a 20-mer mutant IDH1 peptide subcutaneously per dose. Antigen specificity for these receptors is unknown. The sample in question was PBMCs, obtained from a glioma patient whose treatment included an IDH1 peptide vaccine. The receptors derive from a woman aged 45-65 years with glioma.

The CDR3 nucleotides read TGCGCCAGCAGTGACCTCCCAAAGCCCCAGCATTTT. Residues: CASSDLPKPQHF. The chain recombines TRBV10-1 with TRBJ1-5; D unclear. The V and J ends lost 3 bases and 8 bases respectively, with 8 bases between them. The CDR3 is made up of 12 amino acids. Germline V gene lookup returns CDR1 WNHNN and CDR2 SYGVQD (reference sequence).

This clone has a single count. V and J are TRBV9 and TRBJ2-7; TRBD1 matches at 7 bases. There are 16 residues in the CDR3. The V gene's germline CDR1 is SGDLS and CDR2 YYNGEE. V lost 0 bases to trimming and J lost 3 bases; unmatched junction nucleotides: 9. CDR3 amino acids: CASSVGGQSSFYEQYF. CDR3 coding DNA: TGTGCCAGCAGCGTAGGGGGACAGAGCTCTTTCTACGAGCAGTACTTC. The variable domain in full, with the rest retrieved from reference TRBV9 and TRBJ2-7, is DSGVTQTPKHLITATGQRVTLRCSPRSGDLSVYWYQQSLDQGLQFLIQYYNGEERAKGNILERFSAQQFPDLHSELNLSSLELGDSALYFCASSVGGQSSFYEQYFGPGTRLTVT.

The chain uses TRBV6-1 and TRBJ2-2, with unresolved D. Trimming removed 8 bases from V and 6 bases from J, with 10 bases in between. This CDR3 is built from 12 residues. Per the germline V gene, CDR1 is MNHNS and CDR2 is SASEGT. CDR3 coding DNA: TGTGCCAGCTCCGATAGAGCCGGGGAGCTGTTTTTT. Translated: CASSDRAGELFF.

The chain is built from TRBV13 and TRBJ2-1; maybe TRBD1 (7 bases). This CDR3 region has 13 residues. CDR1 and CDR2 from the germline V gene are PRHDT and FYEKMQ (reference sequence). With 2 bases removed from V and 9 bases from J, the gap between germline ends came to 11 bases. The CDR3 nucleotides read TGTGCCAGCAGCTTATCAGGGGGAGGTGAGCAGTTCTTC. It encodes CASSLSGGGEQFF.

This chain uses TRBV28 with TRBJ2-3; TRBD2 matches at 7 bases. This CDR3 has 15 residues. Germline assignment: CDR1 MDHEN and CDR2 SYDVKM. V was pared by 7 bases and J by 2 bases, with 9 bases of the junction left unmatched. CDR3 nucleotides: TGTGCCAGCACCCCGGGAGGCCGAAACACAGATACGCAGTATTTT. Translating it yields CASTPGGRNTDTQYF.

The rearrangement uses TRBV11-2 and TRBJ2-1; 9 bases fit TRBD2. The V gene's germline CDR1 is SGHAT and CDR2 FQNNGV. This CDR3 contains 15 residues. The V and J ends lost 0 bases and 10 bases, in that order; junction bases with no gene match: 7. The CDR3 reads CASSLERGGGEEQFF. The CDR3 nucleotides are TGTGCCAGCAGCTTAGAGCGGGGGGGCGGTGAGGAGCAGTTCTTC.

The chain carries TRBV4-1 and TRBJ2-1; the D is unclear. The CDR3 sequence is 18 residues long. Trimming removed 0 bases from V and 3 bases from J, with 18 bases in between. Per germline, CDR1 MGHRA and CDR2 YSYEKL. The CDR3 DNA follows: TGCGCCAGCAGCCAAGATTTAGGTCTACCAAGAGACTACAATGAGCAGTTCTTC. Translated: CASSQDLGLPRDYNEQFF.

The J gene is TRBJ1-2, the V gene TRBV15; D gene ambiguous. The CDR3 length is 18 residues. The V and J ends lost 0 bases and 4 bases respectively, with 21 bases between them. The germline gives CDR1 LNHNV, CDR2 YYDKDF (reference sequence). Written as DNA, the CDR3 is TGTGCCACCAGCAGAGATGAGGACCCGGGCTTAAGTTTCTATGGCTACACCTTC. It encodes CATSRDEDPGLSFYGYTF.

This sequence joins TRBV28 and TRBJ1-1; D remains unclear. V lost 5 bases and J lost 0, with 19 bases in between. The germline CDR1 and CDR2 sequences are MDHEN and SYDVKM. The CDR3 length is 17 residues. CDR3 region: CASSHQRKAFMNTEAFF. The CDR3 DNA is TGTGCCAGCAGTCACCAGAGGAAGGCTTTTATGAACACTGAAGCTTTCTTT.

The rearrangement links TRBV11-3 to TRBJ2-2; no reliable D call. Germline V lookup: CDR1 SGHNT, CDR2 YENEEA. V shed 1 base and J shed 5 bases, with 8 bases lying between them. The CDR3 has 14 residues. CDR3 coding DNA: TGTGCCAGCAGCTTAGGGCCTCAGACCGGGGAGCTGTTTTTT. This translates into CASSLGPQTGELFF.

V and J are TRBV6-5 and TRBJ1-3, with TRBD1 as a possible D gene (6 bases). Trimming stripped 5 bases from V and 4 bases from J, with 12 bases between. Germline assignment: CDR1 MNHEY and CDR2 SVGAGI. The CDR3 totals 14 residues. CDR3 DNA: TGTGCCAGCAGTCTACAGGGAGGAGGAAACACCATATATTTT. Residues: CASSLQGGGNTIYF.

V usage is TRBV19 and J usage is TRBJ1-2; D is unclear. The germline V gene has CDR1 LNHDA and CDR2 SQIVND (reference sequence). This CDR3 comprises 12 residues. CDR3 sequence: CRGVHSNYGYTF. In DNA form, the CDR3 reads TGTAGAGGAGTCCACTCTAACTATGGCTACACCTTC. Using reference TRBV19 and TRBJ1-2 for the parts outside the CDR3, the full variable domain is DGGITQSPKYLFRKEGQNVTLSCEQNLNHDAMYWYRQDPGQGLRLIYYSQIVNDFQKGDIAEGYSVSREKKESFPLTVTSAQKNPTAFYLCRGVHSNYGYTFGSGTRLTVV.

The J gene is TRBJ2-2, the V gene TRBV5-1; TRBD1 matches at 10 bases. From germline, CDR1 is SGHRS and CDR2 YFSETQ. With 3 bases clipped from V and 4 bases from J, the junction kept 0 bases outside the gene matches. CDR3 size: 14 residues. The CDR3 is CASSWTGGTGELFF. The CDR3 coding sequence is TGCGCCAGCAGCTGGACAGGGGGCACCGGGGAGCTGTTTTTT.

This chain connects TRBV7-9 to TRBJ2-7; D gene unclear. The CDR3 has 14 residues. The V gene's germline CDR1 is SEHNR and CDR2 FQNEAQ (reference sequence). V shed 5 bases and J shed 5 bases, with 16 bases lying between them. CDR3 region: CASSEDISWDEQYF. DNA for the CDR3: TGTGCCAGCAGCGAGGATATCTCTTGGGACGAGCAGTACTTC.

This chain links TRBV7-8 with TRBJ2-7, with TRBD2 matching over 9 bases. Trimming cost V 5 bases and J 2 bases; bases outside gene matches: 10. Germline loops: CDR1 SGHVS, CDR2 FQNEAQ. There are 16 residues in the CDR3. CDR3 nucleotides: TGTGCCAGCAGCCATAGTCGGTCTAGCGGGACCTACGAGCAGTACTTC. This encodes CASSHSRSSGTYEQYF.

V gene TRBV5-1 combines with J gene TRBJ2-2; D is unresolved. The V gene's germline CDR1 is SGHRS and CDR2 YFSETQ. This CDR3 is built from 12 residues. The V end lost 7 bases, the J end lost 5 bases, and 9 bases lay between the germline ends. The CDR3 spells CASAMLTGELFF. The CDR3 coding sequence is TGCGCCAGCGCAATGCTGACCGGGGAGCTGTTTTTT.

This clone appeared once. The chain carries TRBV5-4 and TRBJ2-3; D not resolved. V lost 4 bases, J lost 1 base, and 7 bases lay in between. CDR1 and CDR2 (germline): SGHNT, YYREEE (reference sequence). The CDR3 is 13 amino acids. CDR3 nucleotide sequence: TGTGCCAGCAGCCGCGGCGGCACAGATACGCAGTATTTT. It translates to CASSRGGTDTQYF. The full variable domain, in which reference TRBV5-4 and TRBJ2-3 provide the parts outside the CDR3, is ETGVTQSPTHLIKTRGQQVTLRCSSQSGHNTVSWYQQALGQGPQFIFQYYREEENGRGNFPPRFSGLQFPNYSSELNVNALELDDSALYLCASSRGGTDTQYFGPGTRLTVL.

This clone has only a few counts. The chain links TRBV2 to TRBJ2-7, with TRBD1 as a possible D gene (5 bases). This CDR3 has 12 amino acids. V was clipped by 6 bases and J by 4 bases, with 10 bases between them. The germline CDR1 and CDR2 sequences are SNHLY and FYNNEI. The CDR3, as DNA: TGTGCCAGCAGGGTCAGGGATTACGAGCAGTACTTC. This sequence encodes CASRVRDYEQYF.

The V gene is TRBV2, the J gene TRBJ1-5; no clear D. Trimming took off 4 bases at V and 4 bases at J, with 14 bases between the two ends. Germline V CDR1 and CDR2: SNHLY, FYNNEI. The CDR3 has 15 amino acids. The CDR3 bases are TGTGCCAGCAGTGGGTCAGAGGAAGGGAATCAGCCCCAGCATTTT. Its protein product is CASSGSEEGNQPQHF.

Only a few counts were recorded for this clone. The rearrangement uses TRBV7-9 and TRBJ1-4; 10 nucleotides match TRBD1. From germline, CDR1 is SEHNR and CDR2 FQNEAQ (reference sequence). The CDR3 loop spans 16 amino acids. With V trimmed by 5 bases and J by 5 bases, 8 bases remained unmatched. CDR3 nucleotide sequence: TGTGCCAGCAGCCCTATGCCGGGACAGGGGAATGAAAAACTGTTTTTT. This codes for CASSPMPGQGNEKLFF. Together with reference TRBV7-9 and TRBJ1-4, the CDR3 gives the full variable domain: DTGVSQNPRHKITKRGQNVTFRCDPISEHNRLYWYRQTLGQGPEFLTYFQNEAQLEKSRLLSDRFSAERPKGSFSTLEIQRTEQGDSAMYLCASSPMPGQGNEKLFFGSGTQLSVL.